This T cell receptor beta chain originates from a study of cytomegalovirus exposure and HLA in healthy donors. The germline V and J ends were trimmed by 4 bases and 0 bases, with 10 bases remaining between them. Germline values: CDR1 SNHLY, CDR2 FYNNEI. The CDR3 totals 14 residues. As for this clone: Its antigen remains unidentified.

Nominally healthy donors provided the samples, though records likely missed some immune exposures. Researchers ran the PCR with 60 Vbeta and 13 Jbeta primers. Per the original data handling: Counted up in a later analysis, unique TCR beta chains came to about 80 million, with around 12 million shared. The data were produced by immunoSEQ multiplex PCR, yet TCRdb's version contains in-frame clones alone and is incomplete. V, J and clone size were drawn from that table, and D and trimming were deduced from the DNA. The sample yields around 100,000 clones, 76% seen once. Whole-study results and caveats: Several of the most significant clusters appeared linked to common viral pathogens, based on a later analysis. For presence/absence analyses, sequencing depth was assumed to be roughly uniform across donors.

This TCR derives from a woman under 30 in good health and CMV-seropositive. Sequenced: PBMCs. V usage is TRBV2 and J usage is TRBJ2-7, with a weak D call TRBD1 (5 bases). CDR3 residues: CASSVTARSYEQYF. The CDR3 bases are TGTGCCAGCAGTGTGACAGCACGCTCCTACGAGCAGTACTTC.